This T cell receptor (beta chain) derives from a study of T cell responses to AZD1222 COVID-19 vaccine. In germline, CDR1 is LNHDA, CDR2 SQIVND (reference sequence). The length of the CDR3 is 16 residues. The germline V and J ends were trimmed by 3 bases and 0 bases, with 15 bases remaining between them. Worth noting for this clone: Its target is not known.

The data were produced by immunoSEQ multiplex PCR, yet TCRdb's version contains in-frame clones alone and is incomplete. The sample has about 180,000 clones; roughly 88% are singletons. Study-wide points: Increases in Spike-specific TCR breadth and depth were seen after two AZD1222 doses. Most donors were white British, females outnumbered males, and clonal diversity was possibly underestimated. Of spike-specific TCRs, nearly half reportedly target regions left unmutated in variants.

Pooled in the analysis were second doses at about 4 or about 12 weeks. The rearrangement uses TRBV19 and TRBJ2-7; D not certain. This specimen was peripheral blood, taken 28 days after the second AZD1222 dose. This TCR was sampled from an adult who received the AZD1222 COVID-19 vaccine. The CDR3 sequence: CASSIYPTSSSYEQYF. CDR3 in DNA: TGTGCCAGTAGTATTTATCCAACATCAAGCTCCTACGAGCAGTACTTC.